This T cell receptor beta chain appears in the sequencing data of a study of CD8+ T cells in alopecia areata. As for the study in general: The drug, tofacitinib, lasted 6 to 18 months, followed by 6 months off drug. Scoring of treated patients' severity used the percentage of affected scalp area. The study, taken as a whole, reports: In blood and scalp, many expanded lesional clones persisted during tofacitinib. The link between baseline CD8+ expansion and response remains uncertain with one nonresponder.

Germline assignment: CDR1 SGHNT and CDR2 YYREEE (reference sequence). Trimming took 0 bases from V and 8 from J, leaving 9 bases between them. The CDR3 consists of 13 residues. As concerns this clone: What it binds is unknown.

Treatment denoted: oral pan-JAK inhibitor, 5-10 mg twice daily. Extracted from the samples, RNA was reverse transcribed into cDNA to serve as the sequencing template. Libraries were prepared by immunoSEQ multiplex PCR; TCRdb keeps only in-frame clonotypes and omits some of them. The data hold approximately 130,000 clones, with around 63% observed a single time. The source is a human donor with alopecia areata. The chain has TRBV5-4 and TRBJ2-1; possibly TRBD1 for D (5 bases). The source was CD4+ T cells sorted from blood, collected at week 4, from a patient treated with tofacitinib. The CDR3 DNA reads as TGTGCCAGCAGCTTGGGCCAGGGTGATGAGCAGTTCTTC. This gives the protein CASSLGQGDEQFF.